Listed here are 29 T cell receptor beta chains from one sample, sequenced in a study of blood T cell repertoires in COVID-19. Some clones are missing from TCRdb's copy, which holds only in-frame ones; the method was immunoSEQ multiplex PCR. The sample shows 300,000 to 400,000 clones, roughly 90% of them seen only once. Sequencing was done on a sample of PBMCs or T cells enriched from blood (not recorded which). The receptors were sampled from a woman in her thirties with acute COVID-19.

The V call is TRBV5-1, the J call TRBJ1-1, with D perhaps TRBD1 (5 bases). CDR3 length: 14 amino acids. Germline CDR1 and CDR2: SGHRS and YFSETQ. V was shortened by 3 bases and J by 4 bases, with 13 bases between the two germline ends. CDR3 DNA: TGCGCCAGCAGCTGGCGGGGGGACGCCACTGAAGCTTTCTTT. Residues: CASSWRGDATEAFF.

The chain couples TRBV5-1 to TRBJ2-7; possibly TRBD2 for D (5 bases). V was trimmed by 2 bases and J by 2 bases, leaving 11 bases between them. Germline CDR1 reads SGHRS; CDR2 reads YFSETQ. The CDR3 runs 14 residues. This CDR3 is CASSFPDGTYEQYF. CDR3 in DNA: TGCGCCAGCAGCTTCCCGGACGGGACCTACGAGCAGTACTTC.

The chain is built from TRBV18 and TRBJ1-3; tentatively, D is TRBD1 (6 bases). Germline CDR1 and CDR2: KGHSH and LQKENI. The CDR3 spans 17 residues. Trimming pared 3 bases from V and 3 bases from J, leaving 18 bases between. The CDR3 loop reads CASSPTLTGFDGNTIYF. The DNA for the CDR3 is TGTGCCAGCTCACCGACACTAACAGGGTTTGATGGAAACACCATATATTTT.

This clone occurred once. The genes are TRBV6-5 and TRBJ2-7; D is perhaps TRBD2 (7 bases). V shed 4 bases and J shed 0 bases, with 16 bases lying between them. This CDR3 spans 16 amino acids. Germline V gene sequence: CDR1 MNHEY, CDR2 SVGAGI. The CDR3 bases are TGTGCCAGCAGTTTCGGCGGGGGCCACCGCTCCTACGAGCAGTACTTC. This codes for CASSFGGGHRSYEQYF.

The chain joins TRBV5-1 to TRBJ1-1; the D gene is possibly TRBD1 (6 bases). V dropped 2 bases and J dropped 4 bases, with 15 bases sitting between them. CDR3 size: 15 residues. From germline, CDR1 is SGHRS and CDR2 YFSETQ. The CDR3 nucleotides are TGCGCCAGCAGCTTCACAGGGATCGGGTCCACTGAAGCTTTCTTT. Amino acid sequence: CASSFTGIGSTEAFF. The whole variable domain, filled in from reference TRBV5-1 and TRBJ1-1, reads KAGVTQTPRYLIKTRGQQVTLSCSPISGHRSVSWYQQTPGQGLQFLFEYFSETQRNKGNFPGRFSGRQFSNSRSEMNVSTLELGDSALYLCASSFTGIGSTEAFFGQGTRLTVV.

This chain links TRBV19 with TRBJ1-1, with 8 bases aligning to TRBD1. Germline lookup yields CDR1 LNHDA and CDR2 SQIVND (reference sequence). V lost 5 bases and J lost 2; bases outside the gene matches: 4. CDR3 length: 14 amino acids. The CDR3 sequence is CASSVGQGNTEAFF. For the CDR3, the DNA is TGTGCCAGTAGTGTAGGACAGGGCAACACTGAAGCTTTCTTT. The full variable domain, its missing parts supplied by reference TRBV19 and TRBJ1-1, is DGGITQSPKYLFRKEGQNVTLSCEQNLNHDAMYWYRQDPGQGLRLIYYSQIVNDFQKGDIAEGYSVSREKKESFPLTVTSAQKNPTAFYLCASSVGQGNTEAFFGQGTRLTVV.

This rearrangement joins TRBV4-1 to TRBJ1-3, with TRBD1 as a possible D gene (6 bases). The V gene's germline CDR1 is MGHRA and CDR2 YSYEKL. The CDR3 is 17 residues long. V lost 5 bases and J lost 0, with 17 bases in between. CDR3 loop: CASSVGGQSFSGNTIYF. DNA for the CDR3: TGCGCCAGCAGCGTAGGTGGACAGTCTTTCTCTGGAAACACCATATATTTT.

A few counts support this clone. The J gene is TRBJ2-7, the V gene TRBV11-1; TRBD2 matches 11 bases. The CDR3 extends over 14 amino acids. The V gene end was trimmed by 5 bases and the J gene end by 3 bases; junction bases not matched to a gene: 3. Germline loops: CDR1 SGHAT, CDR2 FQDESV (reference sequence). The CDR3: CASSRGLAGYEQYF. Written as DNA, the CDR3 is TGTGCCAGCAGCCGAGGACTAGCGGGCTACGAGCAGTACTTC. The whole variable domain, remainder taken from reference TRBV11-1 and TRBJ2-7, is EAEVAQSPRYKITEKSQAVAFWCDPISGHATLYWYRQILGQGPELLVQFQDESVVDDSQLPKDRFSAERLKGVDSTLKIQPAELGDSAMYLCASSRGLAGYEQYFGPGTRLTVT.

The CDR3 nucleotides are TGTGCCAGCTCGACGACAGGGAACTCCTACGAGCAGTACTTC. Protein sequence: CASSTTGNSYEQYF. The chain joins TRBV18 to TRBJ2-7; TRBD1 matches 7 bases. In germline, CDR1 is KGHSH, CDR2 LQKENI. The CDR3 consists of 14 residues. V lost 6 bases and J lost 0; bases outside the gene matches: 5. The whole variable domain, remainder taken from reference TRBV18 and TRBJ2-7, is NAGVMQNPRHLVRRRGQEARLRCSPMKGHSHVYWYRQLPEEGLKFMVYLQKENIIDESGMPKERFSAEFPKEGPSILRIQQVVRGDSAAYFCASSTTGNSYEQYFGPGTRLTVT.

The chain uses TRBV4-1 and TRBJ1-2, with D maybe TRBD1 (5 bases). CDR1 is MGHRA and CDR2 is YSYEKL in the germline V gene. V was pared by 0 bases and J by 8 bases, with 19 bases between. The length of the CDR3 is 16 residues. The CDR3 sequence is CASSQDLRGDLRGYTF. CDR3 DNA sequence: TGCGCCAGCAGCCAAGATCTTCGGGGGGACCTTAGGGGCTACACCTTC.

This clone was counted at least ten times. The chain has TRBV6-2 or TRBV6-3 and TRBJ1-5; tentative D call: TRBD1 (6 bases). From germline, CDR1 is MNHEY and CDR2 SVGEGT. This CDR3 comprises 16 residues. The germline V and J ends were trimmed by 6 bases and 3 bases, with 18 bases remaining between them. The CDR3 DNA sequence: TGTGCCAGCAGCCGGCGAAATCGACAGGTCAATCAGCCCCAGCATTTT. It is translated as CASSRRNRQVNQPQHF.

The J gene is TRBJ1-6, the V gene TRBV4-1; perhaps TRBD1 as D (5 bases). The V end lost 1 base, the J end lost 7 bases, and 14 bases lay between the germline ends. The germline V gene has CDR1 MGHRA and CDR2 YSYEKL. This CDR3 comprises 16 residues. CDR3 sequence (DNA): TGCGCCAGCAGCCAAGGAGGCAGGGTGGGAAATTCACCCCTCCACTTT. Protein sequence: CASSQGGRVGNSPLHF.

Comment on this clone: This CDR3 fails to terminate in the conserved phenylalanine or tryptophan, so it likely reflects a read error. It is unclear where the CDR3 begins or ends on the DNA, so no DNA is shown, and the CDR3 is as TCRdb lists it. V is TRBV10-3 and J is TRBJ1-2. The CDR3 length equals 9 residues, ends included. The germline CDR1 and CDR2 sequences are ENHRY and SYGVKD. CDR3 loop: CAISQRGGI.

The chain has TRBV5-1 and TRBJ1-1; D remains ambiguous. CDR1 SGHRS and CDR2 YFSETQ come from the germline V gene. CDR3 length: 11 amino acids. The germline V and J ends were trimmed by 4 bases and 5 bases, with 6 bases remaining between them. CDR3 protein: CASSAGTEAFF. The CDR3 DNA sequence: TGCGCCAGCAGCGCGGGTACTGAAGCTTTCTTT.

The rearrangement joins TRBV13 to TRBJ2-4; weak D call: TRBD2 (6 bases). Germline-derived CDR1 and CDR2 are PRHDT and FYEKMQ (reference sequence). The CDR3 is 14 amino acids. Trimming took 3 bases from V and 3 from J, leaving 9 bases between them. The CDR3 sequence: CASSLRGGKNIQYF. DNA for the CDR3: TGTGCCAGCAGCTTGAGGGGAGGCAAAAACATTCAGTACTTC.

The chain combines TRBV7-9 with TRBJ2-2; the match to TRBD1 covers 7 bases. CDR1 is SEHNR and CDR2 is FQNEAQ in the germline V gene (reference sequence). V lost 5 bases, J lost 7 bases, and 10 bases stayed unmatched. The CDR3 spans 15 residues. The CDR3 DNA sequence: TGTGCCAGCAGCCGAGGACAGGATTTGAACGGGGAGCTGTTTTTT. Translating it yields CASSRGQDLNGELFF.

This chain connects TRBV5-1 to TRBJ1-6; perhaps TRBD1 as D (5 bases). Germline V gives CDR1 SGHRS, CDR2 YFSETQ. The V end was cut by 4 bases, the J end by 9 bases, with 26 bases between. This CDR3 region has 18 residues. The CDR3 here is CASSPGTYSNPKSSPLHF. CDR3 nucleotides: TGCGCCAGCAGCCCAGGGACTTATTCCAATCCAAAAAGTTCACCCCTCCACTTT.

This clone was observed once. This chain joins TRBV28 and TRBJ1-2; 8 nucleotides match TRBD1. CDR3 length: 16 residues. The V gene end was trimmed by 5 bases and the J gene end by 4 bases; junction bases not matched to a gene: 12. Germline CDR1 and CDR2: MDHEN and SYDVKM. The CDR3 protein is CASSREPTGVGYGYTF. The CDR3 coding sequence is TGTGCCAGCAGTAGAGAACCGACAGGGGTGGGCTATGGCTACACCTTC.

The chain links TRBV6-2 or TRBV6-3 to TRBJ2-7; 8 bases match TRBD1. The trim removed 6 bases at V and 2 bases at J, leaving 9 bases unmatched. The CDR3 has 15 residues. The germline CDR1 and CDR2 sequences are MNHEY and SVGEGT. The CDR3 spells CASSLSTGVPYEQYF. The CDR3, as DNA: TGTGCCAGCAGCCTCTCGACAGGGGTTCCCTACGAGCAGTACTTC.

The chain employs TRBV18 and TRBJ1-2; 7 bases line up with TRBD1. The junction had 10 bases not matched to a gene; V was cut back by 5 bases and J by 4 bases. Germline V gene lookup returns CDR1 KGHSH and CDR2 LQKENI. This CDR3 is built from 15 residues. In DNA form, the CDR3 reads TGTGCCAGCTCATTGTTTCCGGGACAGATCTATGGCTACACCTTC. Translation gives CASSLFPGQIYGYTF.

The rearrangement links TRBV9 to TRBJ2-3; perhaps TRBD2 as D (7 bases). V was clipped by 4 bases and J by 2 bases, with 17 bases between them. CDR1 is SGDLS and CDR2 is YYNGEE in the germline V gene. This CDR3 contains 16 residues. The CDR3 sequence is CASSNQVGGATDTQYF. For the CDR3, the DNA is TGTGCCAGCAGCAATCAGGTTGGGGGGGCCACAGATACGCAGTATTTT.

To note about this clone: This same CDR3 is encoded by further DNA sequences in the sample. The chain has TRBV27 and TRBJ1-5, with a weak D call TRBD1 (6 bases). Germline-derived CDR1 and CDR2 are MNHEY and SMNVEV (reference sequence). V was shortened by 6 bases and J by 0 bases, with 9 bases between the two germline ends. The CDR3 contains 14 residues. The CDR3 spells CASSLRGSNQPQHF. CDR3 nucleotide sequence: TGTGCCAGCAGCCTCAGGGGTAGCAATCAGCCCCAGCATTTT.

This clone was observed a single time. Written as DNA, the CDR3 is TGTGCCAGCACCAGGGAGGGGTCTGGGGCCAACGTCCTGACTTTC. Translating gives CASTREGSGANVLTF. V gene TRBV6-5 combines with J gene TRBJ2-6; the match to TRBD2 covers 7 bases. V trimming: 7 bases; J trimming: 1 base; junction bases outside the gene matches: 4. The germline gives CDR1 MNHEY, CDR2 SVGAGI. CDR3 size: 15 residues.

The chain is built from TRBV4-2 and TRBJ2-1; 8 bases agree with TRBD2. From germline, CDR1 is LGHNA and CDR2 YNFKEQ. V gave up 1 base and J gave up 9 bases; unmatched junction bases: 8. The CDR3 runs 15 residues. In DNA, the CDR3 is TGTGCCAGCAGCCAAGTGAGCGGGGGAGGAGCTGAGCAGTTCTTC. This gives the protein CASSQVSGGGAEQFF.

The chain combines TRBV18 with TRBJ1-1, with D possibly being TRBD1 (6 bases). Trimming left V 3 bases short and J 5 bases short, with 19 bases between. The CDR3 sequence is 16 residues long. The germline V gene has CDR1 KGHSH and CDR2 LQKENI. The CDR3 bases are TGTGCCAGCTCACCGTCAACTACAGGGAGCTGGACTGAAGCTTTCTTT. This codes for CASSPSTTGSWTEAFF.

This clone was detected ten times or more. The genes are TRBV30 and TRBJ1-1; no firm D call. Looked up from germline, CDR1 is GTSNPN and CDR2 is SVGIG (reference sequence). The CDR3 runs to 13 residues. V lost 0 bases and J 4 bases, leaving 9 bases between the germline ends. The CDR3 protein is CAWSVAVTTEAFF. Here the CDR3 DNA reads TGTGCCTGGAGTGTAGCCGTCACCACTGAAGCTTTCTTT.

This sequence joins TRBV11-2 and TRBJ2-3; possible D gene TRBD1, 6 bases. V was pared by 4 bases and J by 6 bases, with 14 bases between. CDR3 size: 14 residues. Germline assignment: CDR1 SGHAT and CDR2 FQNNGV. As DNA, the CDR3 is TGTGCCAGCAGCTCCACACAGGGACCGGATACGCAGTATTTT. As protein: CASSSTQGPDTQYF.

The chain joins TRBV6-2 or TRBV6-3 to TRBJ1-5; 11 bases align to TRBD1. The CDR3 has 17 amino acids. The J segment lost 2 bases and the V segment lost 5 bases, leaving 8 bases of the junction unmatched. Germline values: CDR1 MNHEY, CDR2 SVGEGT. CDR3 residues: CASSRTGGVGGNQPQHF. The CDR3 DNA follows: TGTGCCAGCAGTCGGACAGGGGGCGTAGGGGGCAATCAGCCCCAGCATTTT.

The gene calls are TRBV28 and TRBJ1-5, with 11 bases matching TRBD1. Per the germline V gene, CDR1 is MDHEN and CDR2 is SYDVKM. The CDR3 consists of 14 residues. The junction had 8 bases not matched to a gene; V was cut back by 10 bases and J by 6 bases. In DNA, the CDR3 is TGTGCCACCCGGGACAGGGGGGGGATTCAGCCCCAGCATTTT. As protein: CATRDRGGIQPQHF.